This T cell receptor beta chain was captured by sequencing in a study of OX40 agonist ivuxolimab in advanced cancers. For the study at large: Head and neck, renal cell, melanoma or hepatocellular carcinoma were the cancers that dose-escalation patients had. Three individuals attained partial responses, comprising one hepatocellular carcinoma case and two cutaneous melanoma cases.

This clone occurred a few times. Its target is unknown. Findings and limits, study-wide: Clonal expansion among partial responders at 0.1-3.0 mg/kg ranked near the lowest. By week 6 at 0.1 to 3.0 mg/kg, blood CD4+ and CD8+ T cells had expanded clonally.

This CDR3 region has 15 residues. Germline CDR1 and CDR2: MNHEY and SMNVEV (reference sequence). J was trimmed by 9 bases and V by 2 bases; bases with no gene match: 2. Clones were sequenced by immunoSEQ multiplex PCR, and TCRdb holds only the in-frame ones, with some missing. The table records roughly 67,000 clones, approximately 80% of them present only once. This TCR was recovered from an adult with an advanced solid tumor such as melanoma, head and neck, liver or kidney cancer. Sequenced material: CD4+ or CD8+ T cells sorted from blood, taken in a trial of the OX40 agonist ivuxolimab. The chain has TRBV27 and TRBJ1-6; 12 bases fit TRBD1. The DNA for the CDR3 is TGTGCCAGCAGTTTAAGGGGACAGGGGGCTTCACCCCTCCACTTT. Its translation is CASSLRGQGASPLHF.